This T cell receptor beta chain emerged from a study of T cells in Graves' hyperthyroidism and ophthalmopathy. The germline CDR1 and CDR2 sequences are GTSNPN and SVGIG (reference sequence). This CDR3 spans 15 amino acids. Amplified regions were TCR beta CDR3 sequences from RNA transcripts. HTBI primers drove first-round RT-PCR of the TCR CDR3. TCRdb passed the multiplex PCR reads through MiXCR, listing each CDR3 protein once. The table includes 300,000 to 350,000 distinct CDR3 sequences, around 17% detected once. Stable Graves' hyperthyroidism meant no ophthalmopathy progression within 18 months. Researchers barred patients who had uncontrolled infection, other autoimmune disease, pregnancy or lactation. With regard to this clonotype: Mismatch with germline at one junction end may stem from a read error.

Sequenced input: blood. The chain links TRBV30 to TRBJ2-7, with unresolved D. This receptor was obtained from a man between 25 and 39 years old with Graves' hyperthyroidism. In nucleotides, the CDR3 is TGTGCCTGGTCCGCGATTGACCGCCCGGTCTACGAGCGGTACTTC. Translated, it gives CAWSAIDRPVYERYF. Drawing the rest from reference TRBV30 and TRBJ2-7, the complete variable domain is SQTIHQWPATLVQPVGSPLSLECTVEGTSNPNLYWYRQAAGRGLQLLFYSVGIGQISSEVPQNLSASRPQDRQFILSSKKLLLSDSGFYLCAWSAIDRPVYERYFGPGTRLTVT.